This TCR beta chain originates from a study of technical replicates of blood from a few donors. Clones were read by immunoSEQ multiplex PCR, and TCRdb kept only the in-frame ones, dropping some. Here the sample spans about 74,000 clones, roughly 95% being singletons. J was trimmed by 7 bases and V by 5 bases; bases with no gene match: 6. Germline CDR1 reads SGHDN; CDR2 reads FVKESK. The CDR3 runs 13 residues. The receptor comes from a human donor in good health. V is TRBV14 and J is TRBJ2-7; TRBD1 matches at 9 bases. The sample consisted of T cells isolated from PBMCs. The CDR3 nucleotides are TGTGCCAGCAGCTGGGACAGGGCCGGGGAGCAGTACTTC. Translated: CASSWDRAGEQYF.